The 12 T cell receptor beta chains in this list originate from one sample, sequenced in a study of brain T cells in children with intractable seizures. Time point of the sample: blood from clinic visit 5 months post-surgery; TSC patient then seizure free. This table comes from immunoSEQ multiplex PCR, and its TCRdb copy is limited to in-frame clones, with some not included. The sample holds around 340,000 clones, over 90% seen once. The material was peripheral blood, obtained 4 to 5 months after surgery. Receptors were obtained from a boy under two years old with tuberous sclerosis and intractable seizures.

The chain recombines TRBV10-3 with TRBJ2-7, with 11 positions matching TRBD1. V dropped 4 bases and J dropped 2; count of bases not matched to a gene: 4. CDR3 length: 15 residues. CDR1 and CDR2 from the germline V gene are ENHRY and SYGVKD. The CDR3 is CAISVGDRGTYEQYF. In DNA form, the CDR3 reads TGTGCCATCAGTGTCGGGGACAGGGGGACCTACGAGCAGTACTTC.

The chain joins TRBV5-4 to TRBJ1-1; possible D gene TRBD1, 5 bases. Looked up from germline, CDR1 is SGHNT and CDR2 is YYREEE (reference sequence). The CDR3 has 14 residues. Trimming removed 2 bases from V and 8 bases from J, with 16 bases in between. The CDR3 nucleotides are TGTGCCAGCAGCTTAAATCATATCTGGGGGGAAGCTTTCTTT. Protein sequence: CASSLNHIWGEAFF. Complete variable domain (other parts from reference TRBV5-4 and TRBJ1-1): ETGVTQSPTHLIKTRGQQVTLRCSSQSGHNTVSWYQQALGQGPQFIFQYYREEENGRGNFPPRFSGLQFPNYSSELNVNALELDDSALYLCASSLNHIWGEAFFGQGTRLTVV.

V gene TRBV10-3 combines with J gene TRBJ2-1; D is uncertain. Germline V gene lookup returns CDR1 ENHRY and CDR2 SYGVKD. Trimming removed 2 bases at V and 6 bases at J, with 5 bases between. This CDR3 comprises 12 residues. CDR3 amino acids: CAISERVNEQFF. Here the CDR3 DNA reads TGTGCCATCAGTGAGCGGGTCAATGAGCAGTTCTTC.

This chain links TRBV5-1 with TRBJ1-1; D perhaps matches TRBD1 (5 bases). The CDR3 runs 17 residues. Between the trimmed V and J ends, which lost 0 bases and 2 bases, there was a span of 17 bases. CDR1 is SGHRS, CDR2 YFSETQ, per germline. This CDR3 is CASSLGGSLALNTEAFF. In nucleotides, the CDR3 is TGCGCCAGCAGCTTGGGGGGCAGTCTCGCCTTAAACACTGAAGCTTTCTTT.

This sequence joins TRBV4-1 and TRBJ2-7, with D perhaps matching TRBD1 (5 bases). The CDR3 extends over 16 amino acids. From germline, CDR1 is MGHRA and CDR2 YSYEKL. Trimming removed 1 base from V and 4 bases from J, with 17 bases in between. The CDR3 nucleotides are TGCGCCAGCAGCCAAGGAAGTGAGAAGGGGTTGTACGAGCAGTACTTC. Protein product: CASSQGSEKGLYEQYF.

This rearrangement joins TRBV2 to TRBJ2-7; D is perhaps TRBD2 (5 bases). V lost 6 bases, J lost 0 bases, and 15 bases lay in between. The CDR3 loop spans 15 amino acids. CDR1 and CDR2 from the germline V gene are SNHLY and FYNNEI. This CDR3 reads CASRFLGGFSYEQYF. The CDR3 DNA reads TGTGCCAGCAGGTTTTTGGGCGGGTTCTCCTACGAGCAGTACTTC.

CDR3: CASSEKLFF. DNA for the CDR3: TGCGCCAGCAGCGAAAAACTGTTTTTT. The chain combines TRBV4-1 with TRBJ1-4; unclear D gene. The CDR3 length is 9 residues. The V end lost 5 bases, the J end lost 8 bases, and 0 bases lay between the germline ends. Germline-derived CDR1 and CDR2 are MGHRA and YSYEKL.

The V and J genes are TRBV12-3 or TRBV12-4 and TRBJ2-5; D is ambiguous. CDR3 length equals 12 residues. Trimming shortened V by 6 bases and J by 3 bases, and 8 bases separated the two germline ends. The CDR3 DNA reads as TGTGCCAGCAGAGGGCAGAAAGAGACCCAGTACTTC. It encodes CASRGQKETQYF.

This sequence joins TRBV19 and TRBJ1-1, with 10 bases aligning to TRBD1. Germline V CDR1 and CDR2: LNHDA, SQIVND (reference sequence). J lost 5 bases, V lost 5 bases, and 11 bases had no gene match. The CDR3 loop spans 16 amino acids. CDR3 sequence (DNA): TGTGCCAGTAGTTCATCGGCCGGGACAGGGGTTACTGAAGCTTTCTTT. Its protein is CASSSSAGTGVTEAFF.

The chain couples TRBV30 to TRBJ2-1; 7 nucleotides match TRBD1. Germline assignment: CDR1 GTSNPN and CDR2 SVGIG (reference sequence). J lost 1 base, V lost 5 bases, and 5 bases had no gene match. This CDR3 is 14 amino acids long. The CDR3 bases are TGTGCCTGGGGCCGGGACAGATCCTACAATGAGCAGTTCTTC. It encodes CAWGRDRSYNEQFF.

V usage is TRBV7-2 and J usage is TRBJ2-6, with D unresolved. This CDR3 comprises 14 residues. Between the trimmed V and J ends, which lost 1 base and 15 bases, there was a span of 16 bases. Germline CDR1 and CDR2: SGHTA and FQGNSA. Written as DNA, the CDR3 is TGTGCCAGCAGCTTAGGAGGCACCCCTAAAGACCTGACTTTC. As protein: CASSLGGTPKDLTF.

V and J are TRBV7-9 and TRBJ1-2; tentatively, D is TRBD1 (5 bases). The CDR3 is 14 amino acids. CDR1 and CDR2 (germline): SEHNR, FQNEAQ (reference sequence). The V end lost 5 bases, the J end lost 4 bases, and 14 bases lay between the germline ends. CDR3 in DNA: TGTGCCAGCAGCATAGGGGACGGCAGCTATGGCTACACCTTC. This sequence encodes CASSIGDGSYGYTF.